The 32 T cell receptor beta chains below were found in one sample sequenced in a study of blood T cell repertoires in COVID-19. The assay was immunoSEQ multiplex PCR, and TCRdb's table has in-frame clones only and misses some. Altogether about 140,000 clones are present, roughly nine tenths being singletons, with the ten largest covering around 2.3%. The sequenced material came from peripheral blood. The receptor source for this set is a human donor with COVID-19, enrolled during active disease. The donor label of this sample is uncertain.

The rearrangement joins TRBV7-9 to TRBJ1-2, with D uncertain. Between the trimmed V and J ends, which lost 6 bases and 8 bases, there was a span of 10 bases. CDR1 SEHNR and CDR2 FQNEAQ come from the germline V gene (reference sequence). CDR3 size: 11 residues. The CDR3 DNA sequence: TGTGCCAGCAGTTACGGTTGGGGCTACACCTTC. It is translated as CASSYGWGYTF.

This chain links TRBV5-1 with TRBJ1-6; D may be TRBD1 (6 bases). This CDR3 spans 16 amino acids. Germline assignment: CDR1 SGHRS and CDR2 YFSETQ. The germline V and J ends were trimmed by 2 bases and 8 bases, with 17 bases remaining between them. The CDR3 DNA sequence: TGCGCCAGCAGCTTAGGACAGAGCTCTTGGGATTCACCCCTCCACTTT. Translated, it gives CASSLGQSSWDSPLHF.

The V call is TRBV29-1, the J call TRBJ1-2; the match to TRBD1 covers 7 bases. Germline CDR1 is SQVTM and CDR2 is ANQGSEA. V lost 6 bases to trimming and J lost 6 bases; unmatched junction nucleotides: 7. The CDR3 covers 12 residues. In DNA form, the CDR3 reads TGCAGCGTACCCCAGGGGGGAGATGGCTACACCTTC. Protein: CSVPQGGDGYTF.

This chain uses TRBV30 with TRBJ1-1; D call uncertain. Germline V gene sequence: CDR1 GTSNPN, CDR2 SVGIG (reference sequence). CDR3 length: 13 residues. Trimming left V 1 base short and J 5 bases short, with 11 bases between. CDR3 residues: CAWSAFVQTEAFF. The CDR3 DNA follows: TGTGCCTGGAGTGCTTTCGTTCAGACTGAAGCTTTCTTT.

The chain has TRBV3-1 (or the pseudogene TRBV3-2) and TRBJ1-1; D not certain. The germline V and J ends were trimmed by 4 bases and 1 base, with 7 bases remaining between them. The CDR3 runs to 13 residues. The germline V gene encodes CDR1 LGHDT and CDR2 YNNKEL (reference sequence). The CDR3 loop reads CASSLAGNTEAFF. The CDR3 region has the DNA TGTGCCAGCAGCCTGGCAGGGAACACTGAAGCTTTCTTT.

The chain has TRBV13 and TRBJ1-2; unclear D gene. The germline CDR1 and CDR2 sequences are PRHDT and FYEKMQ (reference sequence). The CDR3 extends over 14 amino acids. Trimming left V 1 base short and J 2 bases short, with 8 bases between. CDR3 residues: CASSLAGINYGYTF. The DNA of the CDR3 is TGTGCCAGCAGCTTAGCGGGGATAAACTATGGCTACACCTTC.

V is TRBV29-1 and J is TRBJ2-3; D might be TRBD2 (7 bases). With 5 bases removed from V and 4 bases from J, the gap between germline ends came to 10 bases. The CDR3 is 12 amino acids. CDR1 is SQVTM, CDR2 ANQGSEA, per germline. The CDR3 sequence: CSVRGGADTQYF. The DNA of the CDR3 is TGCAGCGTTAGGGGGGGGGCAGATACGCAGTATTTT.

The chain uses TRBV2 and TRBJ2-7, with D possibly matching TRBD1 (6 bases). From germline, CDR1 is SNHLY and CDR2 FYNNEI. The ends were cut back, 6 bases at V and 0 bases at J, with 12 bases in the middle. The CDR3 is 14 amino acids. The CDR3 DNA sequence: TGTGCCAGCAGGACAGGTCCAACCTCCTACGAGCAGTACTTC. It codes for CASRTGPTSYEQYF.

The CDR3 loop reads CASSPPGQGTDTQYF. The CDR3 nucleotides are TGCGCCAGCAGTCCCCCCGGACAGGGAACAGATACGCAGTATTTT. The J gene is TRBJ2-3, the V gene TRBV23-1; 8 nucleotides line up with TRBD1. TRBV23-1 is an ORF, with its function uncertain. This CDR3 has 15 residues. V shed 4 bases, J shed 3 bases, and the junction held 6 bases outside the gene matches.

This clone was recorded at least ten times. The sample has other DNA sequences that encode this CDR3 too. The CDR3 DNA reads as TGTGCCTGGAGTAAATCTTCGGAGCAGCCCCAGCATTTT. It yields the protein CAWSKSSEQPQHF. This chain uses TRBV30 with TRBJ1-5; D call uncertain. Looked up from germline, CDR1 is GTSNPN and CDR2 is SVGIG (reference sequence). There are 13 residues in the CDR3. V was trimmed by 2 bases and J by 7 bases, leaving 12 bases between them. Full variable domain (remainder filled in from reference TRBV30 and TRBJ1-5): SQTIHQWPATLVQPVGSPLSLECTVEGTSNPNLYWYRQAAGRGLQLLFYSVGIGQISSEVPQNLSASRPQDRQFILSSKKLLLSDSGFYLCAWSKSSEQPQHFGDGTRLSIL.

The chain's CDR3 is CSVDDPARRGGNEQFF. In DNA, the CDR3 is TGCAGCGTTGACGACCCGGCGCGGCGGGGGGGTAATGAGCAGTTCTTC. V gene TRBV29-1 combines with J gene TRBJ2-1; TRBD2 agrees at 9 bases. The CDR3 contains 16 residues. Germline values: CDR1 SQVTM, CDR2 ANQGSEA. The junction had 13 bases not matched to a gene; V was cut back by 3 bases and J by 7 bases.

The V and J genes are TRBV18 and TRBJ1-4; TRBD1 agrees at 9 bases. This CDR3 spans 14 amino acids. Losses at the gene ends were 2 bases for V and 7 bases for J; bases not matched to a gene: 2. Germline V CDR1 and CDR2: KGHSH, LQKENI. CDR3 loop: CASSPGDRVEKLFF. The CDR3 DNA reads as TGTGCCAGCTCACCAGGGGACAGGGTTGAAAAACTGTTTTTT.

This clone was picked up one time. V gene TRBV19 combines with J gene TRBJ2-3; TRBD2 agrees at 7 bases. Germline V gene sequence: CDR1 LNHDA, CDR2 SQIVND (reference sequence). This CDR3 region has 14 residues. V shed 6 bases and J 6 bases; nucleotides not matched to a gene: 9. This CDR3 reads CASSATGGRDTQYF. CDR3 bases: TGTGCCAGTAGCGCAACGGGGGGTCGGGATACGCAGTATTTT. The variable domain in full, with the rest retrieved from reference TRBV19 and TRBJ2-3, is DGGITQSPKYLFRKEGQNVTLSCEQNLNHDAMYWYRQDPGQGLRLIYYSQIVNDFQKGDIAEGYSVSREKKESFPLTVTSAQKNPTAFYLCASSATGGRDTQYFGPGTRLTVL.

CDR3 sequence: CASSQRGTSGRHEQFF. The CDR3 DNA reads as TGCGCCAGCAGCCAGAGAGGGACTAGCGGGAGGCATGAGCAGTTCTTC. This rearrangement joins TRBV4-1 to TRBJ2-1; 15 bases fit TRBD2. This CDR3 is 16 amino acids long. V lost 3 bases to trimming and J lost 8 bases; unmatched junction nucleotides: 5. Germline V lookup: CDR1 MGHRA, CDR2 YSYEKL.

The chain combines TRBV3-1 (or the pseudogene TRBV3-2) with TRBJ1-4, with 9 nucleotides matching TRBD1. This CDR3 comprises 14 residues. V lost 5 bases, J lost 5 bases, and 3 bases stayed unmatched. Germline V gene lookup returns CDR1 LGHDT and CDR2 YNNKEL (reference sequence). The DNA of the CDR3 is TGTGCCAGCAGCGCCGGGACAGGGAATGAAAAACTGTTTTTT. Its protein is CASSAGTGNEKLFF.

The chain links TRBV24-1 to TRBJ2-3; D unclear. The CDR3 length is 14 residues. The V gene's germline CDR1 is KGHDR and CDR2 SFDVKD. Trimming removed 5 bases from V and 0 bases from J, with 8 bases in between. The DNA of the CDR3 is TGTGCCACCAGTGTAGGCGGTAGCACAGATACGCAGTATTTT. It encodes CATSVGGSTDTQYF.

This chain joins TRBV5-1 and TRBJ1-2; TRBD1 matches 7 bases. The CDR3 is 16 amino acids. Germline V gene sequence: CDR1 SGHRS, CDR2 YFSETQ. V dropped 6 bases and J dropped 8; count of bases not matched to a gene: 19. CDR3 DNA: TGCGCCAGCAAACCTTACCAGGGGGGCACGCTGGGAGGCTACACCTTC. Translated, it gives CASKPYQGGTLGGYTF.

The rearrangement links TRBV6-1 to TRBJ1-2, with 7 positions matching TRBD1. The CDR3 consists of 16 residues. Germline CDR1 MNHNS, CDR2 SASEGT. J lost 1 base, V lost 4 bases, and 9 bases had no gene match. Here the CDR3 DNA reads TGTGCCAGCAGTGGGGGGGATGACAGGGTTAACTATGGCTACACCTTC. Residues: CASSGGDDRVNYGYTF.

V and J are TRBV4-2 and TRBJ2-1, with D possibly being TRBD1 (5 bases). This CDR3 has 15 amino acids. Germline values: CDR1 LGHNA, CDR2 YNFKEQ. Trimming shortened V by 1 base and J by 6 bases, and 13 bases separated the two germline ends. In DNA form, the CDR3 reads TGTGCCAGCAGCCAAGCCAGGGATGCCGCCAATGAGCAGTTCTTC. Protein: CASSQARDAANEQFF.

This clone was detected a few times. This chain connects TRBV9 to TRBJ2-3; TRBD1 agrees at 8 bases. This CDR3 region has 16 residues. CDR1 and CDR2 (germline): SGDLS, YYNGEE. V shed 0 bases, J shed 5 bases, and the junction held 8 bases outside the gene matches. The CDR3 spells CASSVGAGTGRDTQYF. The DNA for the CDR3 is TGTGCCAGCAGCGTAGGGGCCGGGACAGGACGAGATACGCAGTATTTT.

This chain links TRBV19 with TRBJ1-2; D gene unclear. This CDR3 comprises 12 residues. Germline loops: CDR1 LNHDA, CDR2 SQIVND (reference sequence). Trimming took 8 bases from V and 4 from J, leaving 11 bases between them. The CDR3 DNA reads as TGTGCCAGTCGAAGCGATACCTATGGCTACACCTTC. It specifies CASRSDTYGYTF.

The sample holds one count of this clone. The rearrangement uses TRBV5-1 and TRBJ1-5; D is unresolved. The CDR3 spans 13 residues. The V and J ends lost 0 bases and 6 bases respectively, with 7 bases between them. Germline V gene lookup returns CDR1 SGHRS and CDR2 YFSETQ. The CDR3: CASSLGHGQPQHF. The CDR3, as DNA: TGCGCCAGCAGCTTGGGACACGGTCAGCCCCAGCATTTT.

The gene calls are TRBV27 and TRBJ2-7; D not resolved. The germline CDR1 and CDR2 sequences are MNHEY and SMNVEV (reference sequence). Between the trimmed V and J ends, which lost 3 bases and 0 bases, there was a span of 9 bases. The CDR3 has 14 residues. The CDR3 region has the DNA TGTGCCAGCAGTTTCAGCGCTAGCTCCTACGAGCAGTACTTC. As protein: CASSFSASSYEQYF.

CDR3 nucleotide sequence: TGTGCTAGTGGTAGGGACAGGGTTGGCGACGAGCAGTACTTC. Its translation: CASGRDRVGDEQYF. This rearrangement joins TRBV12-5 to TRBJ2-7; TRBD1 aligns across 9 bases. The trim removed 5 bases at V and 5 bases at J, leaving 7 bases unmatched. The CDR3 runs to 14 residues. The germline gives CDR1 LGHNT, CDR2 FRNRAP.

V usage is TRBV4-2 and J usage is TRBJ2-7, with 13 bases aligning to TRBD2. This CDR3 is 15 amino acids long. After removal of 3 bases from V and 6 bases from J, the junction contained 5 bases not matched to a gene. Germline V lookup: CDR1 LGHNA, CDR2 YNFKEQ. The CDR3 sequence is CASSQALAGGPEQYF. In DNA form, the CDR3 reads TGTGCCAGCAGCCAGGCACTAGCGGGGGGGCCCGAGCAGTACTTC.

V and J are TRBV6-2 or TRBV6-3 and TRBJ2-3; D possibly corresponds to TRBD2 (6 bases). V lost 6 bases and J 10 bases, leaving 14 bases between the germline ends. Germline V gives CDR1 MNHEY, CDR2 SVGEGT. There are 12 residues in the CDR3. CDR3 DNA sequence: TGTGCCAGCAGCCGACTAGTCTCGTCGCAGTATTTT. Encoded protein: CASSRLVSSQYF.

Concerning this clone itself: The junction does not match germline at one end; this may be a read error. Other DNA sequences within the sample encode an identical CDR3. The chain uses TRBV6-2 or TRBV6-3 and TRBJ2-1; 9 bases match TRBD2. CDR1 and CDR2 from the germline V gene are MNHEY and SVGEGT. This CDR3 contains 17 residues. The DNA for the CDR3 is TGTGCCAGCAGCTACTCCCCCCCTAGCGGGATATACAATGAGCAGTTCTTC. It is translated as CASSYSPPSGIYNEQFF.

V and J are TRBV5-6 and TRBJ2-2, with TRBD1 as a possible D gene (5 bases). Looked up from germline, CDR1 is SGHDT and CDR2 is YYEEEE. CDR3 size: 16 residues. Trimming removed 0 bases from V and 1 base from J, with 10 bases in between. The CDR3 protein is CASSLGAGLNTGELFF. The CDR3 bases are TGTGCCAGCAGCTTGGGCGCAGGGTTGAACACCGGGGAGCTGTTTTTT.

This chain connects TRBV11-3 to TRBJ2-5, with D possibly matching TRBD2 (7 bases). V was pared by 5 bases and J by 5 bases, with 15 bases between. The CDR3 runs 14 residues. Germline CDR1 reads SGHNT; CDR2 reads YENEEA. The CDR3 loop is CASSPRGGIETQYF. CDR3 in DNA: TGTGCCAGCAGCCCGAGGGGGGGAATTGAGACCCAGTACTTC.

The V and J genes are TRBV5-1 and TRBJ1-3, with 9 bases lining up with TRBD1. The CDR3 extends over 15 amino acids. With V trimmed by 4 bases and J by 3 bases, 5 bases remained unmatched. From germline, CDR1 is SGHRS and CDR2 YFSETQ. CDR3 bases: TGCGCCAGCAGCGCCCGGACAGGGGTTGGAAACACCATATATTTT. It translates to CASSARTGVGNTIYF.

This clone was seen a few times. The chain links TRBV7-9 to TRBJ1-2, with TRBD1 as a possible D gene (6 bases). The CDR3 runs 14 residues. The V gene's germline CDR1 is SEHNR and CDR2 FQNEAQ (reference sequence). Trimming stripped 1 base from V and 8 bases from J, with 14 bases between. CDR3 region: CASSLGTAVLGYTF. Written as DNA, the CDR3 is TGTGCCAGCAGCTTAGGGACAGCCGTATTGGGCTACACCTTC.

The chain is built from TRBV6-1 and TRBJ2-5; 12 bases match TRBD2. Trimming removed 6 bases from V and 1 base from J; junction bases left unmatched: 0. There are 14 residues in the CDR3. The germline CDR1 and CDR2 sequences are MNHNS and SASEGT. The CDR3 spells CASRGLAGQETQYF. The CDR3 DNA reads as TGTGCCAGCAGGGGACTAGCGGGCCAAGAGACCCAGTACTTC.